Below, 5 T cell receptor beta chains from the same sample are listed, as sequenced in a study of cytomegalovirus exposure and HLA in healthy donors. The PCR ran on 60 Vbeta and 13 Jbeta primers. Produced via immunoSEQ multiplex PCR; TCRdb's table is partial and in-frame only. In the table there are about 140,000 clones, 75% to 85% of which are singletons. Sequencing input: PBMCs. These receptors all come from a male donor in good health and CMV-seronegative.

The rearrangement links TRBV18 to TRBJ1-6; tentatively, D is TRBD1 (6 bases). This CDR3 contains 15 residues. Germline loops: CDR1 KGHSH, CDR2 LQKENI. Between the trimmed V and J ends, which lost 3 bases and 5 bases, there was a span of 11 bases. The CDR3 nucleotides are TGTGCCAGCTCACCCTTGACAGGTGATAATTCACCCCTCCACTTT. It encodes CASSPLTGDNSPLHF.

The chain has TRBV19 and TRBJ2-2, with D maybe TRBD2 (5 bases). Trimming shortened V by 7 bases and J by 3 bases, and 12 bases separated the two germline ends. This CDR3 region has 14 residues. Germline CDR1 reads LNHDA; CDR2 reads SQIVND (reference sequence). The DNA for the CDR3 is TGTGCCAGTAAAGTTGAGGGTCACACCGGGGAGCTGTTTTTT. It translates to CASKVEGHTGELFF.

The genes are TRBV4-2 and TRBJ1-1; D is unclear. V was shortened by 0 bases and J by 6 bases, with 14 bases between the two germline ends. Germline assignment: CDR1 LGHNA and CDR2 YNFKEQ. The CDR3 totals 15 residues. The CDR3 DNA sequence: TGTGCCAGCAGCCAAGATGAAGCGGAGGGTGCTGAAGCTTTCTTT. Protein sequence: CASSQDEAEGAEAFF.

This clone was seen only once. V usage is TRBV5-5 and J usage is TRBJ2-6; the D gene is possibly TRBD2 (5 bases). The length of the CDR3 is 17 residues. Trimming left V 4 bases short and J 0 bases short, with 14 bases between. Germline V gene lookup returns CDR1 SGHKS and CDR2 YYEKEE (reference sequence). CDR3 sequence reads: CASSAFIGSSGANVLTF. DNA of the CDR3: TGTGCCAGCAGCGCCTTTATTGGGAGCTCTGGGGCCAACGTCCTGACTTTC.

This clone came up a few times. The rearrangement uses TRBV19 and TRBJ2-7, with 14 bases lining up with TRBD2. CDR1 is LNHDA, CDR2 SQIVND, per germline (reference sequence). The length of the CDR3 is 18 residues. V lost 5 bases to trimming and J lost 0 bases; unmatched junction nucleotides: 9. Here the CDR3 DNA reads TGTGCCAGTAGTCCCTCCGGACTAGCGGGGGGAAACTCCTACGAGCAGTACTTC. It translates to CASSPSGLAGGNSYEQYF.